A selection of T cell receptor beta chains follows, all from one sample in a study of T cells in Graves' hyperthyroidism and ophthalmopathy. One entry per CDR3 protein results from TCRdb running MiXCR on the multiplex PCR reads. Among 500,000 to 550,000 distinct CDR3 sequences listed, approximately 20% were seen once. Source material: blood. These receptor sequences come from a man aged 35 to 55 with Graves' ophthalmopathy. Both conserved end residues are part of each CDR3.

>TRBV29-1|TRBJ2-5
CSVRFETQYF
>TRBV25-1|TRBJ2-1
CASSDSGRTYNEQFF
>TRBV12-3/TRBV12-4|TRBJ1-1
CASSVRSGTAEAFF
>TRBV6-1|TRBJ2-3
CASSGVGRGGDTQYF
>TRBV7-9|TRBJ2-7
CASSPTQGGQNEQYF
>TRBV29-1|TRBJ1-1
CSVEHYRGRDMNTEAFF
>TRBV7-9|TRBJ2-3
CASTPLGDTQYF
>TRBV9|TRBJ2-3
CASSAQVTDTQYF
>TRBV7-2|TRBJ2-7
CASSLAAPPYEQYF
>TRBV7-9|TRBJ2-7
CASSLDPGRSYEQYF
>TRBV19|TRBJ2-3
CASSMRTEYPDTQYF
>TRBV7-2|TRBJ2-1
CASRTPRGANEQFF
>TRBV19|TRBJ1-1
CASSIGESNTEAFF
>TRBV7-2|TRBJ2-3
CASSLRLKGGAGDTQYF
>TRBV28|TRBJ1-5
CASSLEDRAYSNQPQHF
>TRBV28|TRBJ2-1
CASSLLAEYNEQFF
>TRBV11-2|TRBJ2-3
CASSPGLYGGGTDTQYF
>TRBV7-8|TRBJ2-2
CASQGPAGELFF
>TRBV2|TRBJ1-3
CASSGEGSGNTIYF
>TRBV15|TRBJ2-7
CATSRDLTYEQYF
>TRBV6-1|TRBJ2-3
CASSEGYTQYF
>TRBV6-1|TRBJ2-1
CASSLRRGGGDEQFF
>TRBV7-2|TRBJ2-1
CASSPSGGGGEKQFF
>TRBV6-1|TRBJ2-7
CASSPGGTGLYEQYF
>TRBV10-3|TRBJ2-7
CAIRDRGDSGEQYF
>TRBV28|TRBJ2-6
CASSPRGIASGANVLTF
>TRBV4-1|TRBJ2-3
CASSQDTGTGTDTQYF
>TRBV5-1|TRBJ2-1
CASSSGLAGVSYNEQFF
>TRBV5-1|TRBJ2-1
CASSLPRGAEQFF
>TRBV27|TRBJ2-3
CASSSSFTAGRDTQYF
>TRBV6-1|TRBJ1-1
CASSATELNTEAFF
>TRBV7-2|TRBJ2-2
CASSLRTSGSSGELFF
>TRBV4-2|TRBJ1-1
CASSRQPGQGGPMNTEAFF
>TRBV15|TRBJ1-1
CATSREDQRREAFF
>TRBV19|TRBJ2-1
CGSGVHNEQFF
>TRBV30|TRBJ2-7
CAWSVIGYEQYF
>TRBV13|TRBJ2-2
CASSLILAGNTGELFF
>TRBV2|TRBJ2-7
CASSKDMVGEQYF
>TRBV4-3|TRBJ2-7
CASSPAARDSKQYF
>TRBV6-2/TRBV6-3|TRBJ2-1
CASSRTPGGYGEQFF
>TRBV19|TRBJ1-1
CASSMTGGHTEAFF
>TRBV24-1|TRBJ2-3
CATSDYSLAGTDTQYF
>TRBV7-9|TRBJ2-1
CASSSRAGGLWNEQFF
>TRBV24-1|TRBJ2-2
CATSDTSGRVPGELFF
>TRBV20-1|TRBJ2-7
CSAMGRPGSYEQYF
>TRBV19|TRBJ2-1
CASTDGLVRFNEQFF
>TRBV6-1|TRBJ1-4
CASSSPGTDEKLFF
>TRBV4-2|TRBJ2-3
CASSQDTSGYTDTQYF